The 3 T cell receptor beta chains below all came from one sample that was sequenced in a study of PD-L1 blockade in urothelial cancer. Time point given: peripheral blood 6 weeks after treatment start. TCRdb's table, derived via immunoSEQ multiplex PCR, lists solely in-frame clones and lacks some. The table shows 30,000 to 45,000 clones, with around four fifths occurring only once. Source: PBMCs, taken around atezolizumab (anti-PD-L1) treatment. These receptors were obtained from a man aged 35 to 55 with urothelial cancer.

The chain joins TRBV9 to TRBJ1-4; 8 positions match TRBD1. With V trimmed by 3 bases and J by 8 bases, 9 bases remained unmatched. CDR3 size: 15 residues. Germline V gene lookup returns CDR1 SGDLS and CDR2 YYNGEE. This chain's CDR3 is CASSGPGAGGEKLFF. CDR3 nucleotide sequence: TGTGCCAGCAGCGGCCCCGGGGCAGGGGGCGAAAAACTGTTTTTT.

This clone was detected a few times. This sequence joins TRBV29-1 and TRBJ1-5, with 11 bases fitting TRBD1. The junction had 7 bases not matched to a gene; V was cut back by 4 bases and J by 5 bases. This CDR3 is built from 15 residues. In germline, CDR1 is SQVTM, CDR2 ANQGSEA. The CDR3 region is CSVASGTGGHQPQHF. The CDR3 DNA reads TGCAGCGTTGCTTCCGGGACAGGGGGGCATCAGCCCCAGCATTTT.

A single count supports this clone. This CDR3 is CASSYLSKGVNTEAFF. DNA for the CDR3: TGTGCCAGCAGTTACTTGAGTAAGGGGGTGAACACTGAAGCTTTCTTT. The chain joins TRBV6-5 to TRBJ1-1; a weak D match, TRBD1 (6 bases). The CDR3 contains 16 residues. The V gene's germline CDR1 is MNHEY and CDR2 SVGAGI. Trimming cost V 1 base and J 0 bases, with 12 bases left between them.